This T cell receptor beta chain was sequenced for a study of blood T cell repertoires in COVID-19. Across the study: Material from acute and convalescent COVID-19 was sourced from the United States, Italy and Spain.

As processed by the authors: Amplification of reference gene primers was used by the study to estimate nucleated cell counts. The repertoire was sequenced with immunoSEQ multiplex PCR; TCRdb's copy has only in-frame clones and lacks some. V and J calls and clone size follow that table, whereas D and trimming were derived from the DNA. This table holds roughly 57,000 clones, around nine tenths found once. This CDR3 region has 16 residues. The germline CDR1 and CDR2 sequences are SGHDN and FVKESK. V gave up 0 bases and J gave up 6 bases, with 15 bases separating them. Recruited during active infection, patients (from Seattle) were subsequently followed longitudinally.

The clonotype was recovered from a woman in her sixties with COVID-19, enrolled during active disease. The V gene is TRBV14, the J gene TRBJ2-1, with TRBD2 as a possible D gene (5 bases). Sequenced material: peripheral blood. In DNA, the CDR3 is TGTGCCAGCAGCCAAGATCATGGCTGGGCGGGCAATGAGCAGTTCTTC. Translating gives CASSQDHGWAGNEQFF.